The 32 T cell receptor beta chains below come from one sample, sequenced in a study of blood T cell repertoires in COVID-19. Measured with immunoSEQ multiplex PCR; TCRdb has only the in-frame clones, and not every one. Here the sample spans 150,000 to 200,000 clones, 82% being singletons. The sample consisted of peripheral blood. Receptor source: a woman aged 60-70 years with COVID-19, enrolled during active disease.

This clone was detected many times. V usage is TRBV7-9 and J usage is TRBJ1-6; 9 positions agree with TRBD1. CDR1 and CDR2 from the germline V gene are SEHNR and FQNEAQ (reference sequence). V dropped 3 bases and J dropped 9; count of bases not matched to a gene: 3. The CDR3 has 14 residues. The CDR3 reads CASSFTGGSSPLHF. In DNA, the CDR3 is TGTGCCAGCAGCTTTACAGGGGGCTCTTCACCCCTCCACTTT.

The rearrangement links TRBV5-4 to TRBJ1-5; D possibly corresponds to TRBD1 (5 bases). The CDR3 runs 14 residues. The germline gives CDR1 SGHNT, CDR2 YYREEE (reference sequence). V gave up 1 base and J gave up 7 bases, with 12 bases separating them. CDR3: CASSLPGKDQPQHF. CDR3 nucleotides: TGTGCCAGCAGCTTGCCAGGGAAGGACCAGCCCCAGCATTTT.

The J gene is TRBJ1-1, the V gene TRBV19; TRBD1 is a possible D gene (5 bases). In germline, CDR1 is LNHDA, CDR2 SQIVND (reference sequence). V dropped 2 bases and J dropped 1 base, with 11 bases sitting between them. The CDR3 runs 15 residues. The DNA of the CDR3 is TGTGCCAGTAGTATACCAGCAGGGAAGAACACTGAAGCTTTCTTT. It encodes CASSIPAGKNTEAFF.

In nucleotides, the CDR3 is TGTGCCAGCACCCCCGGGGCCAGGGGGAATGAGCAGTTCTTC. Protein sequence: CASTPGARGNEQFF. The V gene is TRBV11-2, the J gene TRBJ2-1, with TRBD1 identical over 7 bases. The CDR3 extends over 14 amino acids. V lost 7 bases to trimming and J lost 7 bases; unmatched junction nucleotides: 10. The germline gives CDR1 SGHAT, CDR2 FQNNGV.

This sequence joins TRBV6-1 and TRBJ2-7; 9 bases match TRBD1. V was clipped by 3 bases and J by 0 bases; unmatched bases: 6. Germline CDR1 reads MNHNS; CDR2 reads SASEGT. This CDR3 region has 16 residues. The CDR3: CASSDWGQGSSYEQYV. In nucleotides, the CDR3 is TGTGCCAGCAGTGATTGGGGACAGGGCAGCTCCTACGAGCAGTACGTC.

The chain uses TRBV19 and TRBJ1-2, with TRBD1 matching 7 bases. Germline V gene lookup returns CDR1 LNHDA and CDR2 SQIVND (reference sequence). The CDR3 is 16 amino acids. The V segment lost 5 bases and the J segment 1 base; nucleotides outside the gene matches: 10. The CDR3 DNA is TGTGCCAGTAGTTCCATCCGGGACAGCTTTAACTATGGCTACACCTTC. It encodes CASSSIRDSFNYGYTF.

The CDR3 is CAISKGDAGANVLTF. The CDR3 bases are TGTGCCATCAGTAAAGGGGATGCTGGGGCCAACGTCCTGACTTTC. The gene calls are TRBV10-3 and TRBJ2-6; D perhaps matches TRBD1 (5 bases). V lost 5 bases to trimming and J lost 2 bases, with 10 bases between them. The V gene's germline CDR1 is ENHRY and CDR2 SYGVKD. This CDR3 region has 15 residues.

This clone appeared a few times. This chain joins TRBV7-2 and TRBJ2-2; TRBD2 agrees at 7 bases. CDR1 is SGHTA, CDR2 FQGNSA, per germline. CDR3 length equals 15 residues. Trimming removed 5 bases from V and 5 bases from J; junction bases left unmatched: 8. CDR3 residues: CASSPRLAQTGELFF. The CDR3 nucleotides read TGTGCCAGCAGCCCCCGACTAGCCCAAACCGGGGAGCTGTTTTTT. Combining the CDR3 with reference TRBV7-2 and TRBJ2-2 gives the whole variable domain GAGVSQSPSNKVTEKGKDVELRCDPISGHTALYWYRQSLGQGLEFLIYFQGNSAPDKSGLPSDRFSAERTGGSVSTLTIQRTQQEDSAVYLCASSPRLAQTGELFFGEGSRLTVL.

The gene calls are TRBV15 and TRBJ2-1; maybe TRBD2 (6 bases). Between the trimmed V and J ends, which lost 1 base and 3 bases, there was a span of 19 bases. The CDR3 contains 18 residues. The V gene's germline CDR1 is LNHNV and CDR2 YYDKDF (reference sequence). The CDR3 DNA sequence: TGTGCCACCAGCAGAGGGCCAACGTCCGGGACTCACTACAATGAGCAGTTCTTC. This encodes CATSRGPTSGTHYNEQFF.

This sequence joins TRBV4-1 and TRBJ1-6; D not resolved. This CDR3 contains 16 residues. CDR1 is MGHRA and CDR2 is YSYEKL in the germline V gene. The germline V and J ends were trimmed by 1 base and 11 bases, with 18 bases remaining between them. Here the CDR3 reads CASSQADSFASTPLHF. CDR3 in DNA: TGCGCCAGCAGCCAAGCGGACTCCTTTGCGTCTACACCCCTCCACTTT.

The chain couples TRBV6-4 to TRBJ2-7; TRBD1 agrees at 7 bases. In germline, CDR1 is MRHNA, CDR2 SNTAGT. J lost 0 bases, V lost 0 bases, and 5 bases had no gene match. This CDR3 has 16 amino acids. CDR3 sequence: CASSDSRGLSSYEQYF. CDR3 DNA: TGTGCCAGCAGTGACTCCAGGGGGTTGAGCTCCTACGAGCAGTACTTC.

V gene TRBV7-8 combines with J gene TRBJ1-2, with 8 bases that match TRBD1. This CDR3 has 16 amino acids. Germline CDR1 and CDR2: SGHVS and FQNEAQ. V lost 1 base to trimming and J lost 4 bases; unmatched junction nucleotides: 8. This CDR3 reads CASSLGTGRIGYGYTF. CDR3 coding DNA: TGTGCCAGCAGCTTAGGGACAGGGCGAATAGGCTATGGCTACACCTTC.

The chain employs TRBV20-1 and TRBJ1-5; D gene unclear. The germline V and J ends were trimmed by 4 bases and 15 bases, with 16 bases remaining between them. The CDR3 has 11 amino acids. Germline lookup yields CDR1 DFQATT and CDR2 SNEGSKA (reference sequence). CDR3 sequence reads: CSAKEAQSWHF. The CDR3 DNA is TGCAGTGCTAAAGAGGCACAGTCGTGGCATTTT.

This chain uses TRBV15 with TRBJ2-7; D is undetermined. Germline CDR1 is LNHNV and CDR2 is YYDKDF (reference sequence). The length of the CDR3 is 11 residues. V shed 4 bases and J shed 3 bases, with 4 bases lying between them. The CDR3 DNA reads TGTGCCACCAGCACAGGCTACGAGCAGTACTTC. It is translated as CATSTGYEQYF.

The table lists this clone with a few counts. The chain combines TRBV2 with TRBJ2-1; 11 bases line up with TRBD2. V dropped 6 bases and J dropped 7; count of bases not matched to a gene: 8. Germline V gives CDR1 SNHLY, CDR2 FYNNEI. This CDR3 is 15 amino acids long. For the CDR3, the DNA is TGTGCCAGCAGGGCTGGGCTAGCGGGGGGAAATGAGCAGTTCTTC. Translation: CASRAGLAGGNEQFF.

The genes are TRBV19 and TRBJ2-2; D may be TRBD1 (6 bases). The CDR3 runs to 15 residues. Germline CDR1 LNHDA, CDR2 SQIVND (reference sequence). V gave up 7 bases and J gave up 0 bases, with 12 bases separating them. CDR3 sequence: CASTLDSANTGELFF. The CDR3 nucleotides are TGTGCCAGTACCTTGGACAGCGCGAACACCGGGGAGCTGTTTTTT.

This chain connects TRBV19 to TRBJ2-4; perhaps TRBD1 as D (5 bases). Trimming shortened V by 3 bases and J by 1 base, and 16 bases separated the two germline ends. This CDR3 contains 17 residues. Germline V CDR1 and CDR2: LNHDA, SQIVND (reference sequence). CDR3 nucleotides: TGTGCCAGTAGTATCGATAGGGGATCTGTTGCCAAAAACATTCAGTACTTC. This encodes CASSIDRGSVAKNIQYF. The entire variable domain, with the rest obtained from reference TRBV19 and TRBJ2-4, is as follows: DGGITQSPKYLFRKEGQNVTLSCEQNLNHDAMYWYRQDPGQGLRLIYYSQIVNDFQKGDIAEGYSVSREKKESFPLTVTSAQKNPTAFYLCASSIDRGSVAKNIQYFGAGTRLSVL.

This chain connects TRBV19 to TRBJ1-5; unclear D gene. The CDR3 totals 17 residues. V dropped 10 bases and J dropped 2 bases, with 24 bases sitting between them. Germline CDR1 and CDR2: LNHDA and SQIVND (reference sequence). Written as DNA, the CDR3 is TGTGCCACCTCGTTGACCTCTGGGCCCTGGCGCAATCAGCCCCAGCATTTT. It encodes CATSLTSGPWRNQPQHF.

This rearrangement joins TRBV3-1 (or the pseudogene TRBV3-2) to TRBJ2-1; no definite D call. Trimming removed 4 bases at V and 5 bases at J, with 9 bases between. The CDR3 totals 13 residues. CDR1 and CDR2 (germline): LGHDT, YNNKEL (reference sequence). CDR3 DNA: TGTGCCAGCAGCCCCACCCCGGACAATGAGCAGTTCTTC. It specifies CASSPTPDNEQFF.

The chain employs TRBV23-1 and TRBJ2-6; TRBD2 might be the D (6 bases). TRBV23-1 is placed among ORFs of uncertain function. With 4 bases removed from V and 1 base from J, the gap between germline ends came to 14 bases. This CDR3 is 17 amino acids long. Here the CDR3 DNA reads TGCGCCAGCAGTCGCAAAATGGGGGGTTCTGGGGCCAACGTCCTGACTTTC. It specifies CASSRKMGGSGANVLTF.

The V and J genes are TRBV28 and TRBJ2-5; D perhaps matches TRBD2 (6 bases). The CDR3 sequence is 13 residues long. In germline, CDR1 is MDHEN, CDR2 SYDVKM. The V end lost 10 bases, the J end lost 3 bases, and 15 bases lay between the germline ends. For the CDR3, the DNA is TGTGCCACCCTCGGGGGATCAGAAGAGACCCAGTACTTC. It specifies CATLGGSEETQYF.

This clone was counted once. The rearrangement uses TRBV27 and TRBJ2-3; TRBD2 aligns across 13 bases. V lost 5 bases, J lost 4 bases, and 6 bases stayed unmatched. This CDR3 contains 16 residues. Germline assignment: CDR1 MNHEY and CDR2 SMNVEV (reference sequence). Here the CDR3 reads CASSPRLAGGPDTQYF. Written as DNA, the CDR3 is TGTGCCAGCAGTCCCCGACTAGCGGGGGGTCCAGATACGCAGTATTTT.

V usage is TRBV7-2 and J usage is TRBJ2-4; maybe TRBD1 (6 bases). The CDR3 is 14 residues long. Germline CDR1 and CDR2: SGHTA and FQGNSA. Between the trimmed V and J ends, which lost 2 bases and 8 bases, there was a span of 13 bases. The CDR3 sequence: CASSLTSAGDIQYF. The CDR3, as DNA: TGTGCCAGCAGCTTAACGTCGGCAGGGGACATTCAGTACTTC.

The chain recombines TRBV30 with TRBJ1-6, with a possible D match to TRBD1 (6 bases). Germline V gives CDR1 GTSNPN, CDR2 SVGIG (reference sequence). Trimming removed 2 bases from V and 0 bases from J, with 11 bases in between. CDR3 length: 16 residues. In nucleotides, the CDR3 is TGTGCCTGGAGTTACAGGGCTGGCTCCTATAATTCACCCCTCCACTTT. It specifies CAWSYRAGSYNSPLHF.

This clone was observed once. The rearrangement uses TRBV7-3 and TRBJ2-2; TRBD2 aligns across 10 bases. CDR1 is SGHTA and CDR2 is FQGTGA in the germline V gene. V shed 5 bases and J 6 bases; nucleotides not matched to a gene: 3. The CDR3 has 14 residues. The CDR3 bases are TGTGCCAGCAGCCTTGGACTAGCGGCCGGGGAGCTGTTTTTT. Its protein product is CASSLGLAAGELFF.

V and J are TRBV27 and TRBJ1-5, with D tentatively TRBD1 (5 bases). Trimming cost V 5 bases and J 0 bases, with 11 bases left between them. The CDR3 sequence is 15 residues long. Germline CDR1 and CDR2: MNHEY and SMNVEV (reference sequence). The CDR3 loop is CASSRGQYSNQPQHF. The CDR3 nucleotides read TGTGCCAGCAGTAGGGGTCAGTATAGCAATCAGCCCCAGCATTTT.

CDR3 sequence: CASSWEPTGKETQYF. Here the CDR3 DNA reads TGTGCCAGCAGCTGGGAGCCGACAGGAAAAGAGACCCAGTACTTC. This sequence joins TRBV7-2 and TRBJ2-5, with a weak D call TRBD1 (6 bases). With 4 bases removed from V and 3 bases from J, the gap between germline ends came to 15 bases. From germline, CDR1 is SGHTA and CDR2 FQGNSA. This CDR3 comprises 15 residues.

The chain joins TRBV19 to TRBJ1-1; 7 bases fit TRBD1. The CDR3 extends over 14 amino acids. CDR1 and CDR2 from the germline V gene are LNHDA and SQIVND (reference sequence). Losses at the gene ends were 5 bases for V and 1 base for J; bases not matched to a gene: 4. The DNA for the CDR3 is TGTGCCAGTAGTTGGGACAGTCAGAACACTGAAGCTTTCTTT. Its protein product is CASSWDSQNTEAFF.

The gene calls are TRBV5-4 and TRBJ1-2; 9 bases are shared with TRBD1. V dropped 3 bases and J dropped 8; count of bases not matched to a gene: 11. The CDR3 is 15 residues long. Germline V gene sequence: CDR1 SGHNT, CDR2 YYREEE (reference sequence). The CDR3 DNA follows: TGTGCCAGCAGCTGGGGGGGACAGGGTGAAAGAGGCTACACCTTC. Translating it yields CASSWGGQGERGYTF.

This clone has a handful of counts. CDR3 residues: CASSRTGTGELFF. CDR3 nucleotides: TGTGCCAGCAGCCGGACAGGGACCGGGGAGCTGTTTTTT. The rearrangement links TRBV9 to TRBJ2-2, with TRBD1 identical over 8 bases. CDR1 is SGDLS and CDR2 is YYNGEE in the germline V gene. The CDR3 contains 13 residues. Unmatched junction bases numbered 1, after V lost 4 bases and J lost 5 bases.

The J gene is TRBJ2-5, the V gene TRBV18, with D maybe TRBD1 (6 bases). Trimming took off 3 bases at V and 1 base at J, with 12 bases between the two ends. Germline CDR1 reads KGHSH; CDR2 reads LQKENI. CDR3 size: 15 residues. The CDR3, as DNA: TGTGCCAGCTCACCCCCAGGGGCGCCCCAAGAGACCCAGTACTTC. This sequence encodes CASSPPGAPQETQYF. Using reference TRBV18 and TRBJ2-5 for the parts outside the CDR3, the full variable domain is NAGVMQNPRHLVRRRGQEARLRCSPMKGHSHVYWYRQLPEEGLKFMVYLQKENIIDESGMPKERFSAEFPKEGPSILRIQQVVRGDSAAYFCASSPPGAPQETQYFGPGTRLLVL.

This clone was counted a single time. V and J are TRBV30 and TRBJ2-3; the match to TRBD2 covers 14 bases. Germline V gene data show CDR1 as GTSNPN and CDR2 as SVGIG (reference sequence). Unmatched junction bases numbered 5, after V lost 5 bases and J lost 4 bases. CDR3 length equals 15 residues. The CDR3 loop is CAWGTSGSLADTQYF. The CDR3 DNA reads as TGTGCCTGGGGGACTAGCGGGAGTCTGGCAGATACGCAGTATTTT. The full variable domain, completed using reference TRBV30 and TRBJ2-3, is SQTIHQWPATLVQPVGSPLSLECTVEGTSNPNLYWYRQAAGRGLQLLFYSVGIGQISSEVPQNLSASRPQDRQFILSSKKLLLSDSGFYLCAWGTSGSLADTQYFGPGTRLTVL.